This T cell receptor (beta chain) was identified during a study of T-cell memory formation after mild COVID-19. The germline V and J ends were trimmed by 5 bases and 5 bases, with 16 bases remaining between them. Looked up from germline, CDR1 is MNHEY and CDR2 is SVGAGI. The CDR3 loop spans 15 amino acids. TCRdb ran MiXCR on the 5' RACE reads and lists one entry per CDR3 protein. Of around 5,000 distinct CDR3 sequences listed, roughly 44% are singletons. The V gene is TRBV6-5, the J gene TRBJ2-1, with D unresolved. This clonotype was obtained from an adult who had mild COVID-19 (a few samples of this study predate the infection). Cell type and time point are not known. The sequenced sample consisted of PBMCs or a T cell subset sorted from them (not recorded which). The CDR3: CASSRSWNKDNEQFF. Here the CDR3 DNA reads TGTGCCAGCAGTCGCTCGTGGAATAAGGACAATGAGCAGTTCTTC.